These T cell receptor beta chains were read from a single sample in a study of a mutant IDH1 vaccine in newly diagnosed glioma. Libraries were prepared by immunoSEQ multiplex PCR; TCRdb keeps only in-frame clonotypes and omits some of them. This sample carries approximately 110,000 clones, 75% to 90% of them seen once, and the ten largest clones take roughly 0.55%. These TCRs are of unknown antigen specificity. The sample in question was PBMCs, obtained from a glioma patient whose treatment included an IDH1 peptide vaccine. The receptor source for this set is a woman aged 45-65 years with glioma. Both conserved end residues are part of each CDR3. Fields, in order: V gene, CDR3 protein.

>TRBV19
CASREFNNEQFF
>TRBV19
CASLARRGETQYF
>TRBV28
CASSLFTRNYGYTF
>TRBV6-5
CASSEAGFEQYF
>TRBV7-9
CASSLGFPREQGEQYF
>TRBV4-2
CASSQGLAVNYEQYF
>TRBV28
CATTRGGRWNEQFF
>TRBV28
CASSSSGQGEGQPQHF
>TRBV19
CASKGGQDYEQYF
>TRBV2
CASKRDSNQPQHF
>TRBV19
CASKESGSGNTIYF
>TRBV4-1
CASSRAGSHEQYF
>TRBV4-1
CASSQDRGRVYEQYF
>TRBV7-2
CASSWGLAGGLDTQYF
>TRBV6-1
CASSERREWREAYNEQFF
>TRBV6-5
CASSRTSGRGETQYF
>TRBV10-1
CASSVDRDVDTQYF
>TRBV28
CASSFGSGRWGDTQYF
>TRBV2
CASTWDRAYNEQFF
>TRBV29-1
CSVESYRGGRNEQFF
>TRBV7-2
CASSKGAGMNSPLHF
>TRBV28
CASSLRVDEQYF
>TRBV9
CASSGDGYNEQFF
>TRBV9
CASSIGQGPFYEQYF
>TRBV6-1
CASAGGPINEQYF
>TRBV29-1
CSVEGVGELEIYNEQFF
>TRBV28
CASSQPGQGAEVQYF
>TRBV4-1
CASSLGQGYEQYF
>TRBV6-4
CASSPDATNYGYTF
>TRBV15
CATKAGPYQFF
>TRBV5-1
CASSFTGAGANVLTF
>TRBV6-5
CASSGTRGAGSPLHF
>TRBV14
CASSLIASGRRIPYNEQFF
>TRBV4-2
CASSQDVSTGATTGELFF
>TRBV28
CASTRLRAYEQYF
>TRBV5-4
CASSLGLAGVGDTQYF
>TRBV2
CASSVGVGGLGTDTQYF
>TRBV5-4
CASSTGTAYPRTEAFF
>TRBV28
CASSPGGPPDEKLFF
>TRBV25-1
CASSAVRDSNTGELFF
>TRBV5-5
CASSFFPVHEQYF
>TRBV7-8
CASSLRQEYEQYF
>TRBV10-3
CAITLTSGSSYEQYF
>TRBV28
CASSLQGARELFF